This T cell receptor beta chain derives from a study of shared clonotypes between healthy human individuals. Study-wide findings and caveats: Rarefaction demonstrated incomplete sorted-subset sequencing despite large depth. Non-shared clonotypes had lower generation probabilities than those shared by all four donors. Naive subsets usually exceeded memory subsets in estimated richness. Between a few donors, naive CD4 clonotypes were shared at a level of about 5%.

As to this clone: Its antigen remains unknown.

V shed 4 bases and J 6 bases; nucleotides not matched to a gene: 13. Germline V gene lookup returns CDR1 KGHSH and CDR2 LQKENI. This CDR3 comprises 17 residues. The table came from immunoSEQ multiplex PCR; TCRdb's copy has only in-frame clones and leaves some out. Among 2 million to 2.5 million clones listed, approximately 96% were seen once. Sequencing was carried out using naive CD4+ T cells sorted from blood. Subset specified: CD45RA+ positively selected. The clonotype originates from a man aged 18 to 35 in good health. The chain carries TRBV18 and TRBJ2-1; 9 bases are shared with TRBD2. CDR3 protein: CASSLMVVAGELNEQFF. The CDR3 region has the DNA TGTGCCAGCTCACTAATGGTAGTAGCGGGAGAGCTCAATGAGCAGTTCTTC.